The source of this T cell receptor (beta chain) is a study of cytomegalovirus exposure and HLA in healthy donors. A word on this clone: Its antigen is still unknown.

Broader study findings: In vitro checks showed that a few CMV-associated chains really do target CMV antigens.

The PCR contained 60 Vbeta and 13 Jbeta primers. Sequencing was performed with immunoSEQ multiplex PCR; in TCRdb, only in-frame clones are kept and a portion is missing. Its clone listing holds 150,000 to 200,000 clones. Trimming stripped 2 bases from V and 4 bases from J, with 9 bases between. Germline V gene sequence: CDR1 KGHSH, CDR2 LQKENI. CDR3 length equals 14 residues. This TCR was sampled from a man aged 30 to 39 in good health and CMV-seronegative. The specimen was PBMCs. The V and J genes are TRBV18 and TRBJ1-5, with D uncertain. CDR3 coding DNA: TGTGCCAGCTCACCAGGGCAACAAAATCAGCCCCAGCATTTT. This encodes CASSPGQQNQPQHF.